The text below deals with one TCR beta chain. Its antigen is unidentified. These data originate in a study of T cells in Graves' hyperthyroidism and ophthalmopathy. General study results and limits: In validation, the model predicted ophthalmopathy. These predictions came a median about 6.5 months before onset.

The CDR3 runs to 15 residues. Germline-derived CDR1 and CDR2 are SGHDT and YYEEEE. Trimming at V came to 4 bases and at J to 5 bases, leaving 8 bases not matched to a gene. RNA transcripts yielded amplified TCR beta CDR3 regions. A first-round RT-PCR of the TCR CDR3 used the HTBI primer set. Via MiXCR, TCRdb re-called the multiplex PCR reads, giving one row per CDR3 protein. The table shows 130,000 to 150,000 distinct CDR3 sequences, with around 20% occurring only once. The specimen was blood. This receptor was obtained from a woman in her 50s with Graves' hyperthyroidism that later progressed to Graves' ophthalmopathy. The rearrangement links TRBV5-6 to TRBJ2-1, with 8 bases matching TRBD1. The CDR3 sequence: CASSHYRTGHNEQFF. The CDR3 nucleotides are TGTGCCAGCAGCCATTACCGGACAGGGCACAATGAGCAGTTCTTC. Full variable domain (outside the CDR3, taken from reference TRBV5-6 and TRBJ2-1): DAGVTQSPTHLIKTRGQQVTLRCSPKSGHDTVSWYQQALGQGPQFIFQYYEEEERQRGNFPDRFSGHQFPNYSSELNVNALLLGDSALYLCASSHYRTGHNEQFFGPGTRLTVL.